These 17 T cell receptor beta chains were all obtained from the same sample, sequenced in a study of T cell responses to AZD1222 COVID-19 vaccine (dated by TCRdb to the early 2020s). Library creation used the immunoSEQ multiplex PCR assay. Here the immuneACCESS table is served through TCRdb, limited to in-frame sequences with V and J called. Missing clones are a known gap in these copies; in checked studies unresolved V genes cover under half, and the rest lacks a known reason. The sample has under 25,000 clones on record, 84% of them singletons. The ten largest clones take up about 16% of the sample. The time point label corresponds to: about 28 days (+/-7) after the second vaccine dose. The sequences come from peripheral blood, collected 28 days after the second AZD1222 dose. The receptors were gathered from an adult who received the AZD1222 COVID-19 vaccine.

The J gene is TRBJ2-2, the V gene TRBV6-4; D possibly corresponds to TRBD1 (6 bases). Germline assignment: CDR1 MRHNA and CDR2 SNTAGT. The CDR3 loop spans 13 amino acids. V lost 5 bases and J 4 bases, leaving 8 bases between the germline ends. The CDR3 DNA is TGTGCCAGCAGTACAGGGTTCACCGGGGAGCTGTTTTTT. Its protein product is CASSTGFTGELFF.

The chain uses TRBV14 and TRBJ2-7, with D unresolved. Looked up from germline, CDR1 is SGHDN and CDR2 is FVKESK. Trimming cost V 1 base and J 3 bases, with 7 bases left between them. The CDR3 contains 13 residues. The CDR3 spells CASSQGAGYEQYF. The CDR3 nucleotides read TGTGCCAGCAGCCAAGGTGCAGGCTACGAGCAGTACTTC.

The chain carries TRBV5-4 and TRBJ2-7; TRBD1 matches at 9 bases. With V trimmed by 6 bases and J by 2 bases, 9 bases remained unmatched. Per the germline V gene, CDR1 is SGHNT and CDR2 is YYREEE (reference sequence). CDR3 length: 15 amino acids. The CDR3 sequence is CASIRRTGDTYEQYF. CDR3 DNA: TGTGCCAGCATCCGACGGACAGGGGACACCTACGAGCAGTACTTC.

The genes are TRBV19 and TRBJ2-7; a possible D gene is TRBD2 (5 bases). The CDR3 spans 17 residues. Trimming cost V 7 bases and J 3 bases, with 25 bases left between them. The germline CDR1 and CDR2 sequences are LNHDA and SQIVND (reference sequence). The CDR3 region is CASNPSRTSGRYYEQYF. CDR3 in DNA: TGTGCCAGTAATCCCTCCCGGACTTCTGGTCGATACTACGAGCAGTACTTC.

This rearrangement joins TRBV6-5 to TRBJ2-3, with TRBD2 matching over 10 bases. Losses at the gene ends were 7 bases for V and 4 bases for J; bases not matched to a gene: 8. CDR3 size: 15 residues. The V gene's germline CDR1 is MNHEY and CDR2 SVGAGI. The CDR3 sequence is CASTAPLAGADTQYF. CDR3 in DNA: TGTGCCAGCACGGCCCCCCTAGCGGGAGCAGATACGCAGTATTTT.

The CDR3 DNA reads TGTGCCAGCAGTTACTTACGGGGACAGGTTAGCCGGGCCAACGTCCTGACTTTC. It is translated as CASSYLRGQVSRANVLTF. The chain joins TRBV6-2 or TRBV6-3 to TRBJ2-6; the match to TRBD1 covers 8 bases. The germline gives CDR1 MNHEY, CDR2 SVGEGT. This CDR3 region has 18 residues. J lost 5 bases, V lost 1 base, and 10 bases had no gene match.

The chain has TRBV20-1 and TRBJ1-5, with 11 nucleotides matching TRBD1. The CDR3 has 14 amino acids. CDR1 is DFQATT and CDR2 is SNEGSKA in the germline V gene (reference sequence). V lost 3 bases, J lost 6 bases, and 4 bases stayed unmatched. CDR3 nucleotides: TGCAGTGCTAGTCGGACAGGGGGCTTTCAGCCCCAGCATTTT. The encoded protein is CSASRTGGFQPQHF.

The rearrangement links TRBV28 to TRBJ2-3; the match to TRBD2 covers 11 bases. CDR1 is MDHEN and CDR2 is SYDVKM in the germline V gene. The CDR3 sequence is 15 residues long. Losses at the gene ends were 6 bases for V and 3 bases for J; bases not matched to a gene: 5. CDR3 protein: CASRRLAGTTDTQYF. CDR3 bases: TGTGCCAGCAGGAGACTAGCGGGAACGACAGATACGCAGTATTTT.

V is TRBV19 and J is TRBJ1-2; TRBD1 is a possible D gene (5 bases). Trimming took off 7 bases at V and 0 bases at J, with 12 bases between the two ends. CDR1 is LNHDA and CDR2 is SQIVND in the germline V gene (reference sequence). The CDR3 is made up of 14 amino acids. CDR3 bases: TGTGCCAGTACTAGAGCGGGGCCTAACTATGGCTACACCTTC. Translation gives CASTRAGPNYGYTF.

This clone was seen only a few times. The chain couples TRBV5-1 to TRBJ2-2; TRBD1 agrees at 9 bases. Germline assignment: CDR1 SGHRS and CDR2 YFSETQ. The CDR3 sequence is 16 residues long. Losses at the gene ends were 0 bases for V and 5 bases for J; bases not matched to a gene: 5. This CDR3 is CASSLATTGGTGELFF. The CDR3 DNA reads as TGCGCCAGCAGCTTGGCCACGACAGGGGGTACCGGGGAGCTGTTTTTT.

CDR3 loop: CAPRLAGSTDTQYF. The CDR3 DNA sequence: TGTGCCCCTCGACTAGCGGGGAGCACAGATACGCAGTATTTT. The genes are TRBV19 and TRBJ2-3, with 11 bases fitting TRBD2. The V gene end was trimmed by 11 bases and the J gene end by 0 bases; junction bases not matched to a gene: 4. CDR1 and CDR2 from the germline V gene are LNHDA and SQIVND (reference sequence). The CDR3 runs to 14 residues. Combining the CDR3 with reference TRBV19 and TRBJ2-3 gives the whole variable domain DGGITQSPKYLFRKEGQNVTLSCEQNLNHDAMYWYRQDPGQGLRLIYYSQIVNDFQKGDIAEGYSVSREKKESFPLTVTSAQKNPTAFYLCAPRLAGSTDTQYFGPGTRLTVL.

V gene TRBV11-2 combines with J gene TRBJ2-2; possibly TRBD2 for D (6 bases). V was clipped by 8 bases and J by 6 bases, with 25 bases between them. Germline V gives CDR1 SGHAT, CDR2 FQNNGV. The length of the CDR3 is 17 residues. The DNA for the CDR3 is TGTGCCAGCGGCCGGCTCGGGGACTCCCTCGCGCCCGGGGAGCTGTTTTTT. Translated: CASGRLGDSLAPGELFF. The variable domain in full, with the rest retrieved from reference TRBV11-2 and TRBJ2-2, is EAGVAQSPRYKIIEKRQSVAFWCNPISGHATLYWYQQILGQGPKLLIQFQNNGVVDDSQLPKDRFSAERLKGVDSTLKIQPAKLEDSAVYLCASGRLGDSLAPGELFFGEGSRLTVL.

J is TRBJ2-1 and V is TRBV11-2; D is ambiguous. Germline CDR1 reads SGHAT; CDR2 reads FQNNGV. This CDR3 contains 15 residues. V was cut by 1 base and J by 6 bases, with 13 bases left in between. The CDR3 bases are TGTGCCAGCAGCTTAGGGTTTGGGGTAGGCAATGAGCAGTTCTTC. Translation: CASSLGFGVGNEQFF.

This rearrangement joins TRBV7-9 to TRBJ1-1; possibly TRBD1 for D (6 bases). Germline V gives CDR1 SEHNR, CDR2 FQNEAQ (reference sequence). V dropped 5 bases and J dropped 3 bases, with 22 bases sitting between them. There are 17 residues in the CDR3. The CDR3 protein is CASSPGEVGGADTEAFF. CDR3 bases: TGTGCCAGCAGCCCGGGTGAGGTGGGGGGCGCGGACACTGAAGCTTTCTTT. Full variable domain (remainder filled in from reference TRBV7-9 and TRBJ1-1): DTGVSQNPRHKITKRGQNVTFRCDPISEHNRLYWYRQTLGQGPEFLTYFQNEAQLEKSRLLSDRFSAERPKGSFSTLEIQRTEQGDSAMYLCASSPGEVGGADTEAFFGQGTRLTVV.

This clone has a handful of counts. The chain carries TRBV4-1 and TRBJ1-1; D is unclear. Germline assignment: CDR1 MGHRA and CDR2 YSYEKL. V gave up 3 bases and J gave up 6 bases, with 5 bases separating them. CDR3 length equals 11 residues. CDR3 sequence: CASSHFSEAFF. The CDR3 DNA follows: TGCGCCAGCAGCCATTTCTCTGAAGCTTTCTTT.

This chain joins TRBV24-1 and TRBJ1-5; no reliable D call. Germline CDR1 and CDR2: KGHDR and SFDVKD. CDR3 length: 14 amino acids. The V end was cut by 3 bases, the J end by 0 bases, with 5 bases between. CDR3 DNA sequence: TGTGCCACCAGTGATCTGGTTAGCAATCAGCCCCAGCATTTT. Residues: CATSDLVSNQPQHF.

V is TRBV6-5 and J is TRBJ2-3, with D perhaps TRBD1 (5 bases). Trimming left V 5 bases short and J 0 bases short, with 9 bases between. Germline CDR1 MNHEY, CDR2 SVGAGI. The CDR3 has 14 amino acids. CDR3 bases: TGTGCCAGCAGTCCAGGGCCTAGCACAGATACGCAGTATTTT. Its protein product is CASSPGPSTDTQYF.